Shown below are 3 T cell receptor beta chains from a single sample sequenced in a study of blood T cell repertoires in COVID-19 (dated by TCRdb to about 2020). The receptor library was made with the immunoSEQ multiplex PCR assay. This immuneACCESS table, as held by TCRdb, lists in-frame sequences with V and J called but not all clones. Of the missing ones, under half trace to an unresolved V gene in checked studies; the others have no known cause. The sample table holds about 62,000 clones, of which about nine tenths were seen once. The ten largest clonotypes hold approximately 1.2% of the sample. Sequencing was carried out using peripheral blood. The receptors stem from an elderly woman with acute or convalescent COVID-19.

CDR3: CSVVPWEGLGEQYF. Written as DNA, the CDR3 is TGCAGCGTTGTTCCCTGGGAGGGGCTAGGGGAGCAGTACTTC. This chain joins TRBV29-1 and TRBJ2-7; 7 positions agree with TRBD2. This CDR3 spans 14 amino acids. J was trimmed by 7 bases and V by 4 bases; bases with no gene match: 13. Germline CDR1 SQVTM, CDR2 ANQGSEA.

The genes are TRBV7-2 and TRBJ2-7; 8 positions match TRBD2. J lost 7 bases, V lost 5 bases, and 16 bases had no gene match. This CDR3 contains 16 residues. The germline V gene encodes CDR1 SGHTA and CDR2 FQGNSA. The CDR3 sequence: CASSPNRGGGPQEQYF. DNA of the CDR3: TGTGCCAGCAGCCCTAACCGGGGCGGGGGGCCGCAAGAGCAGTACTTC.

The chain links TRBV30 to TRBJ2-7, with 9 bases aligning to TRBD1. Germline CDR1 reads GTSNPN; CDR2 reads SVGIG (reference sequence). V trimming: 1 base; J trimming: 5 bases; junction bases outside the gene matches: 3. The CDR3 extends over 13 amino acids. The CDR3 DNA follows: TGTGCCTGGAGTGGGGACAGGGCCCACGAGCAGTACTTC. Encoded protein: CAWSGDRAHEQYF.